The rows below give T cell receptor beta chains drawn from one sample of a study of CD8 T cells in Susac syndrome. TCRdb fed the immunoSEQ multiplex PCR reads into MiXCR, producing one record per CDR3 protein. The table shows 150,000 to 200,000 distinct CDR3 sequences, with around 96% occurring only once. Sequencing was performed on CD4+ T cells from PBMCs. These receptors all stem from a human donor in good health. Each CDR3 is given without its conserved first and last residue.

V gene	J gene	CDR3 protein
TRBV20-1	TRBJ2-5	SARNRAQETQY
TRBV29-1	TRBJ2-1	SVNPTGTGEQF
TRBV5-1	TRBJ1-1	ASSDIRQGENTEAF
TRBV30	TRBJ1-5	AWSQGGNQPQH
TRBV25-1	TRBJ2-3	ASVRQGTDTQY
TRBV30	TRBJ1-2	AWRNEDRDGYT
TRBV6-2/TRBV6-3	TRBJ2-2	ASSALRPGELF
TRBV7-2	TRBJ1-2	ASSLDGGGYT
TRBV23-1	TRBJ2-7	ASIYDRGPSYEQY
TRBV29-1	TRBJ2-7	SGQGDSAYEQY
TRBV20-1	TRBJ2-7	SAGDIFRREQY
TRBV7-9	TRBJ2-1	ASSQDAAGEQF
TRBV28	TRBJ1-2	ASSAPGGDYGYT
TRBV30	TRBJ1-1	AWSRTAEAF
TRBV20-1	TRBJ2-3	SARTQGADTQY
TRBV12-3/TRBV12-4	TRBJ1-2	ASSLAGWGGYT
TRBV9	TRBJ2-7	ASSVGGWNDEQY
TRBV30	TRBJ1-1	AWNFDRDVNTEAF
TRBV29-1	TRBJ1-1	SVEGAGGAHTEAF
TRBV9	TRBJ2-5	ASSTQAGNQETQY